Listed here are 13 T cell receptor beta chains from one sample, sequenced in a study of cytomegalovirus exposure and HLA in healthy donors. Primers included in the PCR were 60 Vbeta and 13 Jbeta primers. Clones were sequenced by immunoSEQ multiplex PCR, and TCRdb holds only the in-frame ones, with some missing. The profile shows 150,000 or so clones, 82% of them singletons. The sample taken for sequencing was PBMCs. The receptor source for this set is a man aged 25 to 45 in good health and CMV-seropositive.

This chain links TRBV7-3 with TRBJ2-1, with TRBD1 as a possible D gene (6 bases). The CDR3 extends over 14 amino acids. Germline CDR1 reads SGHTA; CDR2 reads FQGTGA. The V end lost 8 bases, the J end lost 2 bases, and 13 bases lay between the germline ends. The CDR3 nucleotides are TGTGCCAGCGGCACAGGGATCCCCTACAATGAGCAGTTCTTC. This encodes CASGTGIPYNEQFF.

V is TRBV11-2 and J is TRBJ1-2, with 7 bases lining up with TRBD1. This CDR3 comprises 16 residues. The trim removed 5 bases at V and 4 bases at J, leaving 13 bases unmatched. Germline CDR1 SGHAT, CDR2 FQNNGV. CDR3 in amino acids: CASSTLSRDSFYGYTF. In DNA form, the CDR3 reads TGTGCCAGCAGCACCTTGTCCCGGGACAGTTTCTATGGCTACACCTTC.

The chain has TRBV29-1 and TRBJ2-7, with TRBD2 matching over 8 bases. The CDR3 loop spans 15 amino acids. Germline V gene data show CDR1 as SQVTM and CDR2 as ANQGSEA. V lost 4 bases and J lost 3; bases outside the gene matches: 11. CDR3 amino acids: CSVGRAGGLVYEQYF. The CDR3 nucleotides read TGCAGCGTTGGAAGGGCGGGGGGACTCGTCTACGAGCAGTACTTC.

The chain is built from TRBV30 and TRBJ2-2, with 8 bases identical to TRBD1. With V trimmed by 4 bases and J by 4 bases, 5 bases remained unmatched. The CDR3 has 14 amino acids. Germline values: CDR1 GTSNPN, CDR2 SVGIG (reference sequence). CDR3 amino acids: CAWTATGGTGELFF. The DNA for the CDR3 is TGTGCCTGGACGGCCACAGGGGGCACCGGGGAGCTGTTTTTT.

J is TRBJ1-1 and V is TRBV5-6; 9 bases are a match to TRBD1. The CDR3 loop spans 19 amino acids. Germline CDR1 SGHDT, CDR2 YYEEEE. The V segment lost 2 bases and the J segment 6 bases; nucleotides outside the gene matches: 20. The CDR3 region is CASSFWTGAYNKFAAEAFF. CDR3 sequence (DNA): TGTGCCAGCAGCTTTTGGACAGGGGCCTACAACAAATTCGCGGCTGAAGCTTTCTTT.

V usage is TRBV2 and J usage is TRBJ1-3, with a tentative D call TRBD1 (6 bases). This CDR3 contains 14 residues. V was cut by 6 bases and J by 4 bases, with 13 bases left in between. Germline values: CDR1 SNHLY, CDR2 FYNNEI. Here the CDR3 reads CASRANREGNTIYF. As DNA, the CDR3 is TGTGCCAGCAGAGCTAACAGGGAAGGAAACACCATATATTTT.

The chain combines TRBV2 with TRBJ2-4; TRBD2 is a possible D gene (5 bases). The CDR3 contains 13 residues. V lost 8 bases to trimming and J lost 6 bases, with 14 bases between them. The germline CDR1 and CDR2 sequences are SNHLY and FYNNEI. CDR3 DNA: TGTGCCAGCTTCCTAGAAGAGGGAAACATTCAGTACTTC. This translates into CASFLEEGNIQYF. Supplemented by reference TRBV2 and TRBJ2-4, the full variable domain reads EPEVTQTPSHQVTQMGQEVILRCVPISNHLYFYWYRQILGQKVEFLVSFYNNEISEKSEIFDDQFSVERPDGSNFTLKIRSTKLEDSAMYFCASFLEEGNIQYFGAGTRLSVL.

V usage is TRBV7-9 and J usage is TRBJ1-1; 8 bases fit TRBD1. Germline V gene lookup returns CDR1 SEHNR and CDR2 FQNEAQ (reference sequence). This CDR3 spans 13 amino acids. The V and J ends lost 5 bases and 4 bases, in that order; junction bases with no gene match: 3. The chain's CDR3 is CASSTQGGTEAFF. The CDR3 bases are TGTGCCAGCAGCACACAGGGGGGCACTGAAGCTTTCTTT.

The sample holds one count of this clone. The chain couples TRBV13 to TRBJ2-7; 7 bases match TRBD2. The CDR3 has 15 amino acids. Germline V lookup: CDR1 PRHDT, CDR2 FYEKMQ (reference sequence). V shed 0 bases and J 2 bases; nucleotides not matched to a gene: 4. The CDR3 DNA sequence: TGTGCCAGCAGCTTAGGCGCTAGCGGTACCTACGAGCAGTACTTC. It is translated as CASSLGASGTYEQYF.

The rearrangement uses TRBV4-2 and TRBJ2-1; 9 bases line up with TRBD2. This CDR3 has 17 residues. The germline gives CDR1 LGHNA, CDR2 YNFKEQ. Unmatched junction bases numbered 8, after V lost 0 bases and J lost 5 bases. The DNA for the CDR3 is TGTGCCAGCAGCCAAGACGAGGTAGCGGGAGATGACAATGAGCAGTTCTTC. This encodes CASSQDEVAGDDNEQFF.

The chain joins TRBV28 to TRBJ2-7, with D possibly matching TRBD1 (6 bases). Germline CDR1 and CDR2: MDHEN and SYDVKM. V was shortened by 2 bases and J by 9 bases, with 11 bases between the two germline ends. This CDR3 is built from 12 residues. CDR3 sequence (DNA): TGTGCCAGCAGTTTACCCCAAGGGGGGCAGTACTTC. The encoded protein is CASSLPQGGQYF. Combining the CDR3 with reference TRBV28 and TRBJ2-7 gives the whole variable domain DVKVTQSSRYLVKRTGEKVFLECVQDMDHENMFWYRQDPGLGLRLIYFSYDVKMKEKGDIPEGYSVSREKKERFSLILESASTNQTSMYLCASSLPQGGQYFGPGTRLTVT.

V and J are TRBV5-4 and TRBJ2-3, with a weak D call TRBD1 (5 bases). V was pared by 5 bases and J by 2 bases, with 15 bases between. The CDR3 loop spans 15 amino acids. Germline lookup yields CDR1 SGHNT and CDR2 YYREEE (reference sequence). The CDR3 nucleotides are TGTGCCAGCAGTACCGACAGAGACATCACAGATACGCAGTATTTT. It yields the protein CASSTDRDITDTQYF.

The rearrangement uses TRBV9 and TRBJ2-3, with D possibly TRBD1 on 6 matching bases. Trimming removed 0 bases at V and 3 bases at J, with 11 bases between. Germline V gene sequence: CDR1 SGDLS, CDR2 YYNGEE. The CDR3 spans 15 residues. Here the CDR3 reads CASSVAGAGTDTQYF. As DNA, the CDR3 is TGTGCCAGCAGCGTAGCAGGGGCGGGTACAGATACGCAGTATTTT. The full variable domain, rest sourced from reference TRBV9 and TRBJ2-3, is DSGVTQTPKHLITATGQRVTLRCSPRSGDLSVYWYQQSLDQGLQFLIQYYNGEERAKGNILERFSAQQFPDLHSELNLSSLELGDSALYFCASSVAGAGTDTQYFGPGTRLTVL.